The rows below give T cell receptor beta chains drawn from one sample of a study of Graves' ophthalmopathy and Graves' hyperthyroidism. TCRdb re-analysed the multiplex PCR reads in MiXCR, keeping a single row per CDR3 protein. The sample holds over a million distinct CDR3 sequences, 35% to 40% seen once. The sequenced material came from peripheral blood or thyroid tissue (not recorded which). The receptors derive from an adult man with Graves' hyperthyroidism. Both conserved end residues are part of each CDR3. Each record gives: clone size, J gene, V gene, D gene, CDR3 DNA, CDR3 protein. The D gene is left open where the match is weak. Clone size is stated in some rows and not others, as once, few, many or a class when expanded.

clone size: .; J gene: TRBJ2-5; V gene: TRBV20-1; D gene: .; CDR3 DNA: TGCAGTGCTAGAGATCCCCCAAGGACCCAAGAGACCCAGTACTTC; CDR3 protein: CSARDPPRTQETQYF
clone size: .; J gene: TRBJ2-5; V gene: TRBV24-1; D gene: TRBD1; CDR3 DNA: TGTGCCACCGAGGGGGGGACAGGGATCCGGGAGACCCAGTACTTC; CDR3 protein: CATEGGTGIRETQYF
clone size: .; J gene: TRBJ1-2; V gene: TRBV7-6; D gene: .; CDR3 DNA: TGTGCCAGCAGCTTAGTCTCCTCGGGGAGCTATGGCTACACCTTC; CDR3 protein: CASSLVSSGSYGYTF
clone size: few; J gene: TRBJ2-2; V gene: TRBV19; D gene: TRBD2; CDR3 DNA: TGTGCCAGTACCACTGGGGGGGGTCGGGAGCTGTTTTTT; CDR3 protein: CASTTGGGRELFF
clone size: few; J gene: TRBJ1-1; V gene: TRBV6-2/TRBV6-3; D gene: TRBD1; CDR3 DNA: TGTGCCAGCAGGGAACAGGGGGCGCGCACTGAAGCTTTCTTT; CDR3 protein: CASREQGARTEAFF
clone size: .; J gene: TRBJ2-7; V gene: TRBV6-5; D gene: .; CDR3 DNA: TGTGCCAGCAGTTTAACATCGGCCGACTCCTACGAGCAGTACTTC; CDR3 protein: CASSLTSADSYEQYF
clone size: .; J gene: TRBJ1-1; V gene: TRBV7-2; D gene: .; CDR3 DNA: TGTGCCAGCAGCACCAGGACAGCTGTAACTGAAGCTTTCTTT; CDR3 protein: CASSTRTAVTEAFF
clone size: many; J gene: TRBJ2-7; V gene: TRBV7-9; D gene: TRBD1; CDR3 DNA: TGTGCCACCGGACAGGGTAAATTTCACGAGCAGTACTTC; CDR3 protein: CATGQGKFHEQYF
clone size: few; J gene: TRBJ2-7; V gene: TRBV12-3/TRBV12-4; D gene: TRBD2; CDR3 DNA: TGTGCCAGCAGTTTCCGGGCGGGAGCGGGCGAGCAGTACTTC; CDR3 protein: CASSFRAGAGEQYF
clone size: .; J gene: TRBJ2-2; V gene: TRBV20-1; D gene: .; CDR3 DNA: TGCAGTGCTAGGCCACCGGGCCGTCTATCGGGAGAATGGGGCACCGGGGAGCTGTTTTTT; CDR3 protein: CSARPPGRLSGEWGTGELFF
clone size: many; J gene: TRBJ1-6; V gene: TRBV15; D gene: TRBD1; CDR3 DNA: TGTGCCACCAGCAGTGACAGGGAGGGTTCACCCCTCCACTTT; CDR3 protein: CATSSDREGSPLHF
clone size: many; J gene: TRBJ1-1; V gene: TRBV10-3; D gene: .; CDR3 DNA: TGTGCCATCAGTTCATCTACGGGACACAGCACTGAAGCTTTCTTT; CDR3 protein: CAISSSTGHSTEAFF
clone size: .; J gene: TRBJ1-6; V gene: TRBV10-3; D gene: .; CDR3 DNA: TGTGCCATCAGTGAGTCGGGTAGCAATCAGCCCCTCCACTTT; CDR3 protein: CAISESGSNQPLHF
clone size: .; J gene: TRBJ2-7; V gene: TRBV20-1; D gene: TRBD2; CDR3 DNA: TGCAGTGCCCCCCTCGGGTATAGCGGGGGTTACTACGAGCAGTACTTC; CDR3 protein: CSAPLGYSGGYYEQYF
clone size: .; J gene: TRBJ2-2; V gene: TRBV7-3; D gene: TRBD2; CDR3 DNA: TGTGCCAGCAGCCTGGGACTACCTTCGGGCGGGGAGCTGTTTTTT; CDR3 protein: CASSLGLPSGGELFF
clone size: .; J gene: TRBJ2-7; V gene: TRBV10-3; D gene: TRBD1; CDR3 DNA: TGTGCCATCAGGAATACAGGGGTTGGGACCTACGAGCAGTACTTC; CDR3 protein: CAIRNTGVGTYEQYF
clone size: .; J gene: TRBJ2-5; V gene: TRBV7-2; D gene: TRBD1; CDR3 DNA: TGTGCCAGCAGCCCAGCCGGGACAGGGGTCGAGACCCAGTACTTC; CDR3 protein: CASSPAGTGVETQYF
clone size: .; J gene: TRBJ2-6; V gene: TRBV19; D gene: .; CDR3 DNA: TGTGCCAGTAGTGGGGACGGCTCTGGGGCCAACGTCCTGACTTTC; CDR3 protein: CASSGDGSGANVLTF
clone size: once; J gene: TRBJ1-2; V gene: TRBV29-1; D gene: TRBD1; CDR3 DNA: TGCAGCATACCCACAGGGGGCAACCTTGGGAATGGCTACACCTTC; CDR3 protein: CSIPTGGNLGNGYTF
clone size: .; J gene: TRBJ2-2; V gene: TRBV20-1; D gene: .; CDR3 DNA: TGCAGTGCTTCCGGGACTCACACCGGGGAGCTGTTTTTT; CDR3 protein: CSASGTHTGELFF
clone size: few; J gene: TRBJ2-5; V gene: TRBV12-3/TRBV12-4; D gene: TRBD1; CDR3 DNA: TGTGCCAGCAGTCCCAACAGGGGGGTGTCGACCCAGTACTTC; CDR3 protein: CASSPNRGVSTQYF
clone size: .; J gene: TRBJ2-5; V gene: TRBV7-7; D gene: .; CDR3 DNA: TGTGCCAGCAGCCAACACAGGGACACCGGGGGCTTACGAGAGACCCAGTACTTC; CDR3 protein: CASSQHRDTGGLRETQYF
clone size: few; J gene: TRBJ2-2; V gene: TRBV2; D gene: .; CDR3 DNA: TGTGCCAGCAGTGAAGTCGGCCCCGGGGAGCTGTTTTTT; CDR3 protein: CASSEVGPGELFF
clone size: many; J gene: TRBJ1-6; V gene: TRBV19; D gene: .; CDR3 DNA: TGTGCCAGTAGTATTGGGGCCGGGGCTAATTCACCCCTCCACTTT; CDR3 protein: CASSIGAGANSPLHF
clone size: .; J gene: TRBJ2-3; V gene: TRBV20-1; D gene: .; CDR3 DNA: TGCAGTGCTAGAGTTGGGGCTGTCGAGGGGCCCCAGTATTTT; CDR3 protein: CSARVGAVEGPQYF
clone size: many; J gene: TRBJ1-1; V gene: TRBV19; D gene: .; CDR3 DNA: TGTGCCAGTAGTGATTGGAGGAACAGGCTAGAAGCTTTCTTT; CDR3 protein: CASSDWRNRLEAFF
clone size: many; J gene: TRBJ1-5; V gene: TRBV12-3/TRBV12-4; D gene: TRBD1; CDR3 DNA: TGTGCCAGCAACAACCAGGGGGCCCCGAATCAGCCCCAGCATTTT; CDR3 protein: CASNNQGAPNQPQHF
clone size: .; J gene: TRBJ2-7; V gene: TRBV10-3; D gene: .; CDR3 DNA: TGTGCCAGCGGAAAACCCTCCTACGAGCAGTACTTC; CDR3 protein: CASGKPSYEQYF
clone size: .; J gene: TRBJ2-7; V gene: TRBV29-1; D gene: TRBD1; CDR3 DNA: TGCAGCGTTCCTACAGGGGGAAATTCCTACGAGCAGTACTTC; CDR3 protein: CSVPTGGNSYEQYF
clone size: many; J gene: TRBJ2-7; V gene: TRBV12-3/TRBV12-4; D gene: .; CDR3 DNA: TGTGCCAGCAGCGAGGGTCGATTCGACGAGCAGTACTTC; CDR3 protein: CASSEGRFDEQYF
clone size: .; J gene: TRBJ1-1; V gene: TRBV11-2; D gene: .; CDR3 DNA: TGTGCCAGCAGTTTTTGGGGGGGTCAAGGTTTCTTT; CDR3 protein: CASSFWGGQGFF
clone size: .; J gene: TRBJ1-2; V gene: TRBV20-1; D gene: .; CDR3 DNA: TGCAGTGCTCGTTACAGGGCGGGCTACACCTTC; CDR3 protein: CSARYRAGYTF
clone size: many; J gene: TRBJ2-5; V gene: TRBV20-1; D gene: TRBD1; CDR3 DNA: TGCAGTGCTGCCCCGTGGACAGGGGAGCAGGACCAGTACTTC; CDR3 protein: CSAAPWTGEQDQYF
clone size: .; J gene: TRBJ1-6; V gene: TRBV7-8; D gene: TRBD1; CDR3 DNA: TGTGCCAGCATCGAGGGACAGCCCAATTCACCCCTCCACTTT; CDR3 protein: CASIEGQPNSPLHF
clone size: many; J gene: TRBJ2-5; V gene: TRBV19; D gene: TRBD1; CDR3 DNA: TGTGCCAGTAGTATCGGGACAGTTTTTGAAGAGACCCAGTACTTC; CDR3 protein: CASSIGTVFEETQYF
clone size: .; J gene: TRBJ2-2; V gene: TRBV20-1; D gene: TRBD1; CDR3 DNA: TGCAGTGCTAAAAGAGAGGCAGGGGGGAACACCGGGGAGCTGTTTTTT; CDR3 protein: CSAKREAGGNTGELFF
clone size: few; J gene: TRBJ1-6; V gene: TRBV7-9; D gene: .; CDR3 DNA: TGTGCCAGCACCGAAGGACAGACCTTCTATAATTCACCCCTCCACTTT; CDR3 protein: CASTEGQTFYNSPLHF
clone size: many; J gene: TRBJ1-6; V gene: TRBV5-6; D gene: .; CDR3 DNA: TGTGCCAGCAGCTTCAGAGAGTATTCACCCCTCCACTTT; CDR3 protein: CASSFREYSPLHF
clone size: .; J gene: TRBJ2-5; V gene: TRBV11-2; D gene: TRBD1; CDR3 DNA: TGTGCCAGCAGCCGTTACCAGGGGGCCCTAGAGACCCAGTACTTC; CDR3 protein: CASSRYQGALETQYF
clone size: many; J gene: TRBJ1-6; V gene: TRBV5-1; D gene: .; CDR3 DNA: TGCGCCAGCAGCCCCGGGAGGTCAGGGCGAGGACGAAATTCACCCCTCCACTTT; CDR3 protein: CASSPGRSGRGRNSPLHF
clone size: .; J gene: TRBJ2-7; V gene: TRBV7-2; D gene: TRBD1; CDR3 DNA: TGTGCCAGCAGCCCAAGGTCCAGGGGGCCCTACGAGCAGTACTTC; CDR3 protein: CASSPRSRGPYEQYF
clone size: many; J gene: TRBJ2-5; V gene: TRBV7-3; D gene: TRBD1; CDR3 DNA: TGTGCCAGCAGCCTCCCGTCACAGGGGCGGGAGACCCAGTACTTC; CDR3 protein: CASSLPSQGRETQYF
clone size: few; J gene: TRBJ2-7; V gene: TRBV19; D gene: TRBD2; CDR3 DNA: TGTGCCAGTAGTCCGCGGGGGCGGGAGGGCTCCTACGAGCAGTACTTC; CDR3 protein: CASSPRGREGSYEQYF
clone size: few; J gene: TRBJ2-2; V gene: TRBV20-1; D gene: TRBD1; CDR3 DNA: TGCAGTGCTAGATTTGGGACAGCGAACACCGGGGAGCTGTTTTTT; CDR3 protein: CSARFGTANTGELFF
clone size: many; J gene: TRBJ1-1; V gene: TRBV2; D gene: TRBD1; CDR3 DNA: TGTGCCAGCAGTCAACAGGGGCAGAACACTGAAGCTTTCTTT; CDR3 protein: CASSQQGQNTEAFF
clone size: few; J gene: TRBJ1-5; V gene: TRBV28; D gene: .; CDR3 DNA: TGTGCCAGCAGCACCATCGGACTGCCCCAGCATTTT; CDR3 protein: CASSTIGLPQHF
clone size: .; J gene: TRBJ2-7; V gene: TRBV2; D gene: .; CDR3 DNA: TGTGCCAGCAGCTTGATCAGCGGGACAGGCACCTACGAGCAGTACTTC; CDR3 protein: CASSLISGTGTYEQYF
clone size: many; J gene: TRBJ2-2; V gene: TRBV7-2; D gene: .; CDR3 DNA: TGTGCCAGCGGCCCCCCGTCGCACACCGGGGAGCTGTTTTTT; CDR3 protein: CASGPPSHTGELFF
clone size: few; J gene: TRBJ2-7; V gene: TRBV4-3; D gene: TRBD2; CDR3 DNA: TGCGCCAGCAGCCAAGACCGTAGCGGGAGGGGCTCCTACGAGCAGTACTTC; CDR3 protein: CASSQDRSGRGSYEQYF
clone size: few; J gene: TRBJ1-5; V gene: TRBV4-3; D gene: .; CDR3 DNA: TGCGCCAGCAGCCAAGAAAGGATCAGCCTTCAGCCCCAGCATTTT; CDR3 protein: CASSQERISLQPQHF
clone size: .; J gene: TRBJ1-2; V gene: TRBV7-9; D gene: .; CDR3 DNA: TGTGCCAGCAGCTCAGGGGAGACCTTCCGGGATGGCTACACCTTC; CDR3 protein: CASSSGETFRDGYTF
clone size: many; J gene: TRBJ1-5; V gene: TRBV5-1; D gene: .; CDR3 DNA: TGCGCCAGCAGCGCCAATACAGGGAGGAAAGGGGTAAGCAATCAGCCCCAGCATTTT; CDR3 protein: CASSANTGRKGVSNQPQHF